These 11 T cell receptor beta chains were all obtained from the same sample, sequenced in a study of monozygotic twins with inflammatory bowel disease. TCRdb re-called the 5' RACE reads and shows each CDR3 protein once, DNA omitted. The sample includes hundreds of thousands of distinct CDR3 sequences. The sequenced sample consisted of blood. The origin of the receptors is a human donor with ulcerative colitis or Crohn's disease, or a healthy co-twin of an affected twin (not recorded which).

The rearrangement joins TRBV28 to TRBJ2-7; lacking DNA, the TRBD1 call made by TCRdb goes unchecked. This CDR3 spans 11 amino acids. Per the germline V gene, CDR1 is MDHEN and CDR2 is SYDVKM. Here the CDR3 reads CASSFRRQGGF. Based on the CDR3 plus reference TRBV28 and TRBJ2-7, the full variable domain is DVKVTQSSRYLVKRTGEKVFLECVQDMDHENMFWYRQDPGLGLRLIYFSYDVKMKEKGDIPEGYSVSREKKERFSLILESASTNQTSMYLCASSFRRQGGFGPGTRLTVT.

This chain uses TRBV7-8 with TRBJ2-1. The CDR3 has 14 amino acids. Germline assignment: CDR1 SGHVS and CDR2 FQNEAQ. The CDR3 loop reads CASSLANRPNEQFF.

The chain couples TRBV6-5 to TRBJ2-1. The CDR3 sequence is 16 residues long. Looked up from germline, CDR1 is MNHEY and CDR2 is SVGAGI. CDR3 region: CASSYSSRTTPTEQFF.

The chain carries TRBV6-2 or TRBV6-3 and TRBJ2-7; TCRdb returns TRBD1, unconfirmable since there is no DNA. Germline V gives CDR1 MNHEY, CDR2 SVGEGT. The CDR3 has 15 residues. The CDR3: CASSYLDRGNHEQYF.

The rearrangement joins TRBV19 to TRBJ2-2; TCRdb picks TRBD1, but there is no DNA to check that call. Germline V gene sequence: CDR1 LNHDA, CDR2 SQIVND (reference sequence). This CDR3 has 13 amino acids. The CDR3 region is CASNFRGTGELFF.

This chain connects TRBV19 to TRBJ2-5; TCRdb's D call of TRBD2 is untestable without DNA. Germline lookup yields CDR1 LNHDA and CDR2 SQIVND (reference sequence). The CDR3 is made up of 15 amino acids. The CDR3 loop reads CASSATSGGKETQYF.

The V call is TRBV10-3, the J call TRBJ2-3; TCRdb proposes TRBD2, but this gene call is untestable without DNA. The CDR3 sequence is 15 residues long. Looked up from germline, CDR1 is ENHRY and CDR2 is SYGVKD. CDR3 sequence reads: CAIRWTSASTDTQYF.

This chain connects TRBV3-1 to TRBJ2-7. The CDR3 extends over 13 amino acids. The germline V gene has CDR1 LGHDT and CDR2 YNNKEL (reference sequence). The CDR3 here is CASSQGSVYEQYF.

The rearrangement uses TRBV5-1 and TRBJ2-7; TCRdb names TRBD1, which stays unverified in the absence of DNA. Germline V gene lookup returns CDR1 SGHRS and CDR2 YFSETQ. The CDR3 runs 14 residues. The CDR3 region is CASSLSTDSYEQYF.

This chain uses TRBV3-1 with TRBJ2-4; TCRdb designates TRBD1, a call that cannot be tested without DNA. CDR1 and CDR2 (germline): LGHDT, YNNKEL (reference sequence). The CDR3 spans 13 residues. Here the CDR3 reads CASSLTGIDIQYF.

Here the CDR3 reads CATGRTVGTDTQYF. This chain uses TRBV15 with TRBJ2-3; TCRdb indicates TRBD1, and absent DNA this call remains unverified. Germline V gives CDR1 LNHNV, CDR2 YYDKDF (reference sequence). This CDR3 is 14 amino acids long.